This T cell receptor beta chain was found in a study of T cell changes during pregnancy in multiple sclerosis. The data were produced by immunoSEQ multiplex PCR, yet TCRdb's version contains in-frame clones alone and is incomplete. The data contain roughly 49,000 clones, about nine tenths of them singletons. The sequenced sample was CD4+ T cells from peripheral blood mononuclear cells, obtained in the second trimester of pregnancy. The TCR was taken from a female donor with multiple sclerosis, enrolled in a pregnancy study.

In DNA, the CDR3 is TGTGCCAGCAGCGTGACACAGGGGGCTGGGGCCAACGTCCTGACTTTC. Amino acids: CASSVTQGAGANVLTF. This rearrangement joins TRBV9 to TRBJ2-6; 8 positions agree with TRBD1. Losses at the gene ends were 2 bases for V and 2 bases for J; bases not matched to a gene: 3. CDR1 and CDR2 from the germline V gene are SGDLS and YYNGEE. The CDR3 has 16 residues.